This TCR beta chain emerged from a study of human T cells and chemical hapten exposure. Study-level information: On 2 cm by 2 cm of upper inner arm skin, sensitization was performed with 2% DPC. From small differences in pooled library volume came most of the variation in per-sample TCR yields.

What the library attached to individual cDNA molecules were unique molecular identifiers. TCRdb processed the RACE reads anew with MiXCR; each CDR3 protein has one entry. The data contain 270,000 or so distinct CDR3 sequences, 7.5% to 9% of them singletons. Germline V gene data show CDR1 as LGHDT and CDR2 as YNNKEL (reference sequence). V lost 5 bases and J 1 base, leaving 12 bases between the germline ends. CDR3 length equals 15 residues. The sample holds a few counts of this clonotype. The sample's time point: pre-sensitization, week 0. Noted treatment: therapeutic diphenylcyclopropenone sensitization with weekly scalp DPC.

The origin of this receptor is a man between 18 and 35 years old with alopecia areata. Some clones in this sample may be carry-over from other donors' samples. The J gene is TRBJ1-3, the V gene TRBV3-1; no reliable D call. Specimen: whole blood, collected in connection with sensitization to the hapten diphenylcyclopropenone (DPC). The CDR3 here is CASSVDGTSGNTIYF. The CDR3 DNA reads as TGTGCCAGCAGCGTAGACGGTACTTCTGGAAACACCATATATTTT.